These 5 T cell receptor beta chains were all obtained from the same sample, sequenced in a study of PD-1 blockade in classical Hodgkin lymphoma. There was relapse after autologous stem cell transplantation in every patient, and there was variation in brentuximab vedotin exposure. Generated by immunoSEQ multiplex PCR, the TCRdb table keeps only in-frame clones and is missing some. Here the sample spans fewer than 45,000 clones, over 65% being singletons. The sequencing used peripheral blood mononuclear cells (PBMCs), collected at baseline. The receptors derive from a human donor with classical Hodgkin lymphoma.

The rearrangement joins TRBV13 to TRBJ2-7, with D possibly being TRBD1 (5 bases). CDR1 and CDR2 from the germline V gene are PRHDT and FYEKMQ (reference sequence). This CDR3 has 15 amino acids. Trimming pared 6 bases from V and 1 base from J, leaving 16 bases between. DNA for the CDR3: TGTGCCAGCAGTCCGAGACTGGGGCGGTCCTACGAGCAGTACTTC. Amino acid sequence: CASSPRLGRSYEQYF.

This chain connects TRBV19 to TRBJ1-5; no clear D gene. With 3 bases removed from V and 3 bases from J, the gap between germline ends came to 15 bases. Germline CDR1 reads LNHDA; CDR2 reads SQIVND (reference sequence). The CDR3 sequence is 16 residues long. CDR3 bases: TGTGCCAGTAGTATGGGAAAGGGAGTGGACAATCAGCCCCAGCATTTT. This gives the protein CASSMGKGVDNQPQHF.

The V call is TRBV7-9, the J call TRBJ2-4, with 7 positions matching TRBD1. Trimming at V came to 5 bases and at J to 1 base, leaving 8 bases not matched to a gene. This CDR3 spans 16 amino acids. Germline V gives CDR1 SEHNR, CDR2 FQNEAQ (reference sequence). CDR3 loop: CASSPLPQGAKNIQYF. The CDR3 nucleotides are TGTGCCAGCAGCCCGTTACCACAGGGGGCCAAAAACATTCAGTACTTC.

The chain employs TRBV6-5 and TRBJ2-7, with D unresolved. Trimming removed 5 bases at V and 4 bases at J, with 9 bases between. Germline CDR1 is MNHEY and CDR2 is SVGAGI. This CDR3 comprises 12 residues. CDR3 DNA sequence: TGTGCCAGCAGTAAAAGTGGTTACGAGCAGTACTTC. It yields the protein CASSKSGYEQYF.

The rearrangement joins TRBV7-2 to TRBJ2-3, with 10 bases lining up with TRBD1. Germline V lookup: CDR1 SGHTA, CDR2 FQGNSA. This CDR3 is built from 15 residues. Trimming at V came to 5 bases and at J to 10 bases, leaving 12 bases not matched to a gene. In nucleotides, the CDR3 is TGTGCCAGCAGCCGGGACAGGGGATTGGAGGGTCCGCAGTATTTT. This encodes CASSRDRGLEGPQYF.